This TCR beta chain was documented in a study of breast tumors, draining lymph nodes, adjacent tissues. The lymph nodes were axillary draining lymph nodes from breast cancer patients. Germline lookup yields CDR1 MRHNA and CDR2 SNTAGT. V was pared by 3 bases and J by 10 bases, with 13 bases between. CDR3 size: 13 residues. Findings and caveats of the study: Tumor and nontumor repertoires were significantly more similar in luminal-like than in basal-like breast cancer. Data only fit, rather than demonstrated, lymph node origin of most tumor T cells. Tumors had less TCR diversity than lymph nodes, more than nontumor tissue.

TCRdb re-analysed the multiplex PCR reads in MiXCR, keeping a single row per CDR3 protein. The table shows 180,000 or so distinct CDR3 sequences, with around a third occurring only once. This clonotype was seen many times. What it binds is unknown. Sequencing input: axillary lymph node tissue. V and J are TRBV6-4 and TRBJ2-1; a weak D match, TRBD1 (5 bases). This clonotype was sampled from a female donor with breast cancer. Some clones in this sample may be carry-over from other donors' samples. CDR3 DNA sequence: TGTGCCAGCAGTGAAGAGATAAGGGGAGAGCAGTTCTTC. Translated: CASSEEIRGEQFF.